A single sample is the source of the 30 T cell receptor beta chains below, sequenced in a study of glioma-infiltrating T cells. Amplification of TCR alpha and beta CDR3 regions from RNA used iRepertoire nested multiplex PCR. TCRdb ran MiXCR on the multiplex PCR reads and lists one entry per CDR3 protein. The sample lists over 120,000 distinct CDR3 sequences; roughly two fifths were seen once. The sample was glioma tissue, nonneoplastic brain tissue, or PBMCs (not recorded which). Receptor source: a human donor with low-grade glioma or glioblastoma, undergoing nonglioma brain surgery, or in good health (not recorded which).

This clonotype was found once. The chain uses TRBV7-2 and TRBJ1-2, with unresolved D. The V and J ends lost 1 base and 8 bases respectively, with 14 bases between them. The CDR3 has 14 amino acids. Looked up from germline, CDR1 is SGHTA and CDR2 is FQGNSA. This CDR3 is CASSLVVGGEGYTF. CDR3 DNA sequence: TGTGCCAGCAGCTTAGTAGTAGGCGGCGAGGGCTACACCTTC.

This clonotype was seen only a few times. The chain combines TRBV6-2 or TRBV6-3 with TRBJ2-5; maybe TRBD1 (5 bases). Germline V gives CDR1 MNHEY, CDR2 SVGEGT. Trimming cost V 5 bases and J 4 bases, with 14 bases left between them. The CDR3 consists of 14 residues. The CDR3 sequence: CASSRGPRSETQYF. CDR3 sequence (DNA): TGTGCCAGCAGTAGGGGCCCAAGATCAGAGACCCAGTACTTC.

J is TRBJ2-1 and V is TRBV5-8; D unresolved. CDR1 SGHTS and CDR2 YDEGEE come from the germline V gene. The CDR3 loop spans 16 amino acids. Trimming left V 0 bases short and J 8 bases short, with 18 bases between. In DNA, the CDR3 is TGTGCCAGCAGCTTGGCCATAGAGTCCTTAGGCGATGAGCAGTTCTTC. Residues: CASSLAIESLGDEQFF.

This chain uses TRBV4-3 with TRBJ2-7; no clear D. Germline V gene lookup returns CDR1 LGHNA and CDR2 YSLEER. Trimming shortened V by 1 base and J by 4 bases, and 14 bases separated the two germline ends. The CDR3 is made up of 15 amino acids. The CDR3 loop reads CASSQGNAQTYEQYF. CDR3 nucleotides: TGCGCCAGCAGCCAAGGAAATGCTCAGACGTACGAGCAGTACTTC.

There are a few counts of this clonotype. DNA of the CDR3: TGTGCCAGCAGCTTAGGGGTCAAGTCCTCCACCACGCTAGCGGGGGGGCGACGTACGCAGTATTTT. Protein: CASSLGVKSSTTLAGGRRTQYF. The V call is TRBV7-9, the J call TRBJ2-3; TRBD2 matches 12 bases. Germline values: CDR1 SEHNR, CDR2 FQNEAQ (reference sequence). CDR3 length: 22 amino acids. J was trimmed by 8 bases and V by 1 base; bases with no gene match: 25.

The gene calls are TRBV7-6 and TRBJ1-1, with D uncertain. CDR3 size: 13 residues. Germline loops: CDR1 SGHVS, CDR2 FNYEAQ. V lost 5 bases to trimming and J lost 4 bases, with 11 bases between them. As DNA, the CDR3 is TGTGCCAGCAGCGCCCTGGTGGGCACTGAAGCTTTCTTT. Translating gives CASSALVGTEAFF.

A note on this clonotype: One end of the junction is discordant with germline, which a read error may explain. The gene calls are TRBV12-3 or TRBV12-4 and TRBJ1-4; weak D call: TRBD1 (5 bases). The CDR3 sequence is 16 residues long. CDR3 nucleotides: TGTGCCGGCAGTTTAGAGGCCCGGGGACCAAATGAAAAACTGTTTTTT. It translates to CAGSLEARGPNEKLFF.

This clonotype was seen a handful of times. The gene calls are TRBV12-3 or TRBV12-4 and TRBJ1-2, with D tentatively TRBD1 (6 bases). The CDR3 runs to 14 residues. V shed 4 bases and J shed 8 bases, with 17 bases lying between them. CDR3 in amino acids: CASSSGESIGGYTF. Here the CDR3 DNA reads TGTGCCAGCAGTTCAGGGGAATCGATAGGCGGCTACACCTTC.

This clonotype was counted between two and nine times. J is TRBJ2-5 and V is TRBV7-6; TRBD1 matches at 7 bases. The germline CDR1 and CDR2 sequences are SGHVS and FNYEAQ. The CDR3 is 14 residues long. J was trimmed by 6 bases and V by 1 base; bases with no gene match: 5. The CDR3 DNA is TGTGCCAGCAGCTTAGGTCAGGGGGACCAGACCCAGTACTTC. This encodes CASSLGQGDQTQYF.

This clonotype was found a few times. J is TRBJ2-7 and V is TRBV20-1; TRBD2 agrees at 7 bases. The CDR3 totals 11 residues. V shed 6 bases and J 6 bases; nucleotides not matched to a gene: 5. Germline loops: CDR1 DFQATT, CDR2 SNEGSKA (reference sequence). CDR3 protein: CSALGGTEQYF. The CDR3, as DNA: TGCAGTGCCCTGGGGGGGACCGAGCAGTACTTC.

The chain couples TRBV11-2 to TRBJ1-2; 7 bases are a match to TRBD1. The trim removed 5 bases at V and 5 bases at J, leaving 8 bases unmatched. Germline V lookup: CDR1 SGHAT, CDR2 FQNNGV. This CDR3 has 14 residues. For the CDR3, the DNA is TGTGCCAGCAGCGAGGGGGCATTTTTGTATGGCTACACCTTC. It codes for CASSEGAFLYGYTF.

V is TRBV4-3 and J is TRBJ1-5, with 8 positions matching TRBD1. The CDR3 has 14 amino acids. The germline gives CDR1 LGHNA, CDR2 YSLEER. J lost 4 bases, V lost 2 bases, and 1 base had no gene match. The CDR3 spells CASSQWTGNQPQHF. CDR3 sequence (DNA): TGCGCCAGCAGCCAATGGACAGGGAATCAGCCCCAGCATTTT.

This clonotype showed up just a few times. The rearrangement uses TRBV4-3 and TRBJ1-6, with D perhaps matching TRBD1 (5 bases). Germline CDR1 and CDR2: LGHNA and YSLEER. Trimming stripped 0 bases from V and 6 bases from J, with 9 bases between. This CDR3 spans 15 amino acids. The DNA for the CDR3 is TGCGCCAGCAGCCAAGATGGGACCACTAATTCACCCCTCCACTTT. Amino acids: CASSQDGTTNSPLHF.

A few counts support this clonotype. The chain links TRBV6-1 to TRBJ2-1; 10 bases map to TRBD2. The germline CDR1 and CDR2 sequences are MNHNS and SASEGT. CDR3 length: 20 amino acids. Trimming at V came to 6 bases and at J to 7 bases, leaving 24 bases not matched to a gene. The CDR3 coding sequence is TGTGCCAGCAGGGCCCGGAGAGCGCTAGCGGGAGTACGGTTAGTGAATGAGCAGTTCTTC. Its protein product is CASRARRALAGVRLVNEQFF.

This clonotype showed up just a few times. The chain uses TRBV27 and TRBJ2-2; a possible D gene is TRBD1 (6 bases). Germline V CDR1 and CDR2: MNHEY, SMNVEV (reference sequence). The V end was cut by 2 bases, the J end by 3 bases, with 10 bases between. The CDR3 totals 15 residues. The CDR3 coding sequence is TGTGCCAGCAGTTTAAGAAGGGGGTACACCGGGGAGCTGTTTTTT. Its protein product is CASSLRRGYTGELFF.

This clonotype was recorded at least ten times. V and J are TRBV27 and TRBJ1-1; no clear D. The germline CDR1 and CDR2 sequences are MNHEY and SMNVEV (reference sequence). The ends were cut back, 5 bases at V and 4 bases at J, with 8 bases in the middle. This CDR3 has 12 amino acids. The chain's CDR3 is CASSTRTTEAFF. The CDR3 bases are TGTGCCAGCAGTACCCGAACCACTGAAGCTTTCTTT.

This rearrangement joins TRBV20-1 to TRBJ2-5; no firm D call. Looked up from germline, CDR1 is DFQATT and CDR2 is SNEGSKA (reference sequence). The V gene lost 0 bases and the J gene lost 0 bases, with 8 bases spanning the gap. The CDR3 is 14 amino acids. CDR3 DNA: TGCAGTGCTAGAGAGTCCAGGAACCAAGAGACCCAGTACTTC. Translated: CSARESRNQETQYF.

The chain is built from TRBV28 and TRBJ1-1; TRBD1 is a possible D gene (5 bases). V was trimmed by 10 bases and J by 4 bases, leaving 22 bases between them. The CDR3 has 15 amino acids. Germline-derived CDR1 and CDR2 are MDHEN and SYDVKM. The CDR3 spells CATVAGAPIGTEAFF. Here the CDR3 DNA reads TGTGCCACCGTCGCCGGGGCGCCTATCGGCACTGAAGCTTTCTTT.

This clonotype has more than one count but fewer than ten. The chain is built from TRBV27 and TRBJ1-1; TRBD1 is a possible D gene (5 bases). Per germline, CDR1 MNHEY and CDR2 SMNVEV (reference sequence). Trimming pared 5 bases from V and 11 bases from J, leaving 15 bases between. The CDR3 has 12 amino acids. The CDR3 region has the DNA TGTGCCAGCAGTCGACCCGGGACGGAGGCTTTCTTT. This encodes CASSRPGTEAFF.

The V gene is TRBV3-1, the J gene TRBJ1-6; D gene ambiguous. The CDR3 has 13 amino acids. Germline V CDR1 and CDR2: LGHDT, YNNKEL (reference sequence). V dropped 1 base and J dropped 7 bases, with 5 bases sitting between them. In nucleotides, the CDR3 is TGTGCCAGCAGCCAAGTTTTCAATTCACCCCTCCACTTT. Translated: CASSQVFNSPLHF.

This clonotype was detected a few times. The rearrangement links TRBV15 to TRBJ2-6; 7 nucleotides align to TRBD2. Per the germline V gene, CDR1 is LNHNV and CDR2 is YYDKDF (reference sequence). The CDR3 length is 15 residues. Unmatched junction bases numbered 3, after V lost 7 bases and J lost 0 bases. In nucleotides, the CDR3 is TGTGCCACCACCGGGGGGAACTCTGGGGCCAACGTCCTGACTTTC. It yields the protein CATTGGNSGANVLTF.

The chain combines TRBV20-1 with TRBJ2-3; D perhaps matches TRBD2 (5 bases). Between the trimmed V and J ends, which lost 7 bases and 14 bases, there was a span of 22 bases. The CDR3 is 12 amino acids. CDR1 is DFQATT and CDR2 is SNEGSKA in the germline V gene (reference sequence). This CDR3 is CSVPRETGELYF. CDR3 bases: TGCAGTGTACCTCGAGAAACCGGGGAGCTGTATTTT.

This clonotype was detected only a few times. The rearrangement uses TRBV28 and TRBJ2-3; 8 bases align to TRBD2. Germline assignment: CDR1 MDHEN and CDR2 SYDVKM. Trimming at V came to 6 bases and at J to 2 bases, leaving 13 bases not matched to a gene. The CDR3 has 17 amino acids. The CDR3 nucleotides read TGTGCCAGCAGCCCCAATACTGCGGGGGGAATCACAGATACGCAGTATTTT. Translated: CASSPNTAGGITDTQYF. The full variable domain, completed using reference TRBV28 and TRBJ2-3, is DVKVTQSSRYLVKRTGEKVFLECVQDMDHENMFWYRQDPGLGLRLIYFSYDVKMKEKGDIPEGYSVSREKKERFSLILESASTNQTSMYLCASSPNTAGGITDTQYFGPGTRLTVL.

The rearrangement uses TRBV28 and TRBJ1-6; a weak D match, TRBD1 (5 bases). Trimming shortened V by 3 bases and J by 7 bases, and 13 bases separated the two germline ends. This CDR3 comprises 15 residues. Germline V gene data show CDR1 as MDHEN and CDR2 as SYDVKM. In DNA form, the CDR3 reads TGTGCCAGCAGTTTCGGGCAGGGAGGAAATTCACCCCTCCACTTT. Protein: CASSFGQGGNSPLHF.

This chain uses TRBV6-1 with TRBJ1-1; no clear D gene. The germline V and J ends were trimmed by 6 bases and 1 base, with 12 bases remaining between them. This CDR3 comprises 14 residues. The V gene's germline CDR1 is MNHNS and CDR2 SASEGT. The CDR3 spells CASRRTARNTEAFF. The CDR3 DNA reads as TGTGCCAGCAGACGGACGGCTCGGAACACTGAAGCTTTCTTT.

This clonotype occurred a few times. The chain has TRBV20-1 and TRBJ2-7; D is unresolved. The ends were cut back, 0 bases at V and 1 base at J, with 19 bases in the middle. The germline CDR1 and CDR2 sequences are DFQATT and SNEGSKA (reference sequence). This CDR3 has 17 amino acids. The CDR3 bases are TGCAGTGCTAGAGATCATTCCAAGGACCTTCAATCCTACGAGCAGTACTTC. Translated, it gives CSARDHSKDLQSYEQYF.

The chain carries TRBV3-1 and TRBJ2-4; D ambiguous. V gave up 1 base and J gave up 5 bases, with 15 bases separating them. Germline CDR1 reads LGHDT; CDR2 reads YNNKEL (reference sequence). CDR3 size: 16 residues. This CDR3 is CASSQGRLRPENIQYF. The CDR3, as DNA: TGTGCCAGCAGCCAAGGTCGACTCCGCCCCGAAAACATTCAGTACTTC.

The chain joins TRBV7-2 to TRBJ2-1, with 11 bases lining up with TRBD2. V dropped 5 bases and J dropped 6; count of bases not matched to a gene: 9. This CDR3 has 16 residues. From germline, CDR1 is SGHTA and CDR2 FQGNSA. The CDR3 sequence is CASSPGVAGGSNEQFF. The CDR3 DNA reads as TGTGCCAGCAGCCCCGGGGTAGCGGGGGGGTCCAATGAGCAGTTCTTC. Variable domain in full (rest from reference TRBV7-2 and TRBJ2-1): GAGVSQSPSNKVTEKGKDVELRCDPISGHTALYWYRQSLGQGLEFLIYFQGNSAPDKSGLPSDRFSAERTGGSVSTLTIQRTQQEDSAVYLCASSPGVAGGSNEQFFGPGTRLTVL.

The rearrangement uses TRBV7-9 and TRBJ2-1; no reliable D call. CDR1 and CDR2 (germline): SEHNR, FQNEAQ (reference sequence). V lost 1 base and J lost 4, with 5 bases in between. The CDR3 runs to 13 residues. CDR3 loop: CASSLDSYNEQFF. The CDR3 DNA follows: TGTGCCAGCAGCTTAGATTCATACAATGAGCAGTTCTTC.

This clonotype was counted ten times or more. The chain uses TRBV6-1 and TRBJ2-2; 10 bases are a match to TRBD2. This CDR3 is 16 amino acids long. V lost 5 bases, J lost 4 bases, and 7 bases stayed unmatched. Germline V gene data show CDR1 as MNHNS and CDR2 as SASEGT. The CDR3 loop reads CASSRTLAGVTGELFF. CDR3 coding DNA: TGTGCCAGCAGTCGGACCCTAGCGGGGGTCACCGGGGAGCTGTTTTTT.